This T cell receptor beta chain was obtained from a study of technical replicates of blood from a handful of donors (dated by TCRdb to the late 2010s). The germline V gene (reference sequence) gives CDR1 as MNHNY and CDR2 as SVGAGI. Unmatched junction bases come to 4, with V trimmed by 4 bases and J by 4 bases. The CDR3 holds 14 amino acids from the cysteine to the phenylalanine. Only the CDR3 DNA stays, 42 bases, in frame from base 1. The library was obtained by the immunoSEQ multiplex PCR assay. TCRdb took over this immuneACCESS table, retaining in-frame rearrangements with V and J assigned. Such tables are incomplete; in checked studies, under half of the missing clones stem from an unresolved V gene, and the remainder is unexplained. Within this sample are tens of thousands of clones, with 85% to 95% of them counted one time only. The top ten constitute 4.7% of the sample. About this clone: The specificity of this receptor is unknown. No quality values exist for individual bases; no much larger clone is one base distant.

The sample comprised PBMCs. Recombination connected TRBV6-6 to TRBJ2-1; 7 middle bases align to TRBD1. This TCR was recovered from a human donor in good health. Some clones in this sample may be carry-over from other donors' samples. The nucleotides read TGTGCCAGCAGTTCCGGGACAGTGTACAATGAGCAGTTCTTC. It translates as CASSSGTVYNEQFF.